One and the same sample provided the 26 T cell receptor beta chains below, sequenced in a study of blood T cell repertoires in COVID-19. TCRdb's table, derived via immunoSEQ multiplex PCR, lists solely in-frame clones and lacks some. This table has over 120,000 clones, around 90% appearing once. The sample consisted of peripheral blood. The receptor source for this set is a man aged 65 to 79 with acute or convalescent COVID-19.

This clone has more than one count but fewer than ten. This chain links TRBV5-1 with TRBJ1-4; D perhaps matches TRBD1 (5 bases). CDR3 length equals 16 residues. V dropped 4 bases and J dropped 6 bases, with 19 bases sitting between them. The V gene's germline CDR1 is SGHRS and CDR2 YFSETQ. The CDR3 spells CASSSGALITDEKLFF. CDR3 coding DNA: TGCGCCAGCAGCAGCGGGGCCCTGATCACGGATGAAAAACTGTTTTTT.

J is TRBJ1-1 and V is TRBV5-1; D gene ambiguous. Germline CDR1 reads SGHRS; CDR2 reads YFSETQ. V shed 0 bases and J shed 5 bases, with 14 bases lying between them. This CDR3 has 15 residues. The CDR3 sequence is CASSLAAVPGTEAFF. The DNA for the CDR3 is TGCGCCAGCAGCTTGGCGGCAGTGCCGGGAACTGAAGCTTTCTTT.

The J gene is TRBJ2-7, the V gene TRBV27, with a weak D call TRBD2 (6 bases). Per the germline V gene, CDR1 is MNHEY and CDR2 is SMNVEV (reference sequence). The CDR3 spans 17 residues. The V end was cut by 6 bases, the J end by 0 bases, with 21 bases between. CDR3 sequence (DNA): TGTGCCAGCAGGCCGTACGGGGGAGGATGGGGCTCCTACGAGCAGTACTTC. This translates into CASRPYGGGWGSYEQYF.

The rearrangement joins TRBV23-1 to TRBJ2-2; D not certain. TRBV23-1 is marked as an open reading frame, function uncertain. The CDR3 sequence is 17 residues long. V was pared by 0 bases and J by 0 bases, with 11 bases between. This chain's CDR3 is CASSQSTGDANTGELFF. CDR3 in DNA: TGCGCCAGCAGTCAATCTACGGGTGATGCGAACACCGGGGAGCTGTTTTTT.

This clone was seen a single time. This chain uses TRBV13 with TRBJ2-5; D ambiguous. The CDR3 totals 14 residues. The germline V gene has CDR1 PRHDT and CDR2 FYEKMQ (reference sequence). Deletions cut 4 bases from V and 2 bases from J, with 11 bases between. DNA of the CDR3: TGTGCCAGCAGCTCCCTCCCGTCTCAAGAGACCCAGTACTTC. Its translation is CASSSLPSQETQYF.

CDR3 in amino acids: CASGGTLWSYNEQFF. CDR3 sequence (DNA): TGTGCCAGCGGAGGGACTTTGTGGTCCTACAATGAGCAGTTCTTC. V is TRBV6-5 and J is TRBJ2-1; D possibly corresponds to TRBD2 (6 bases). Between the trimmed V and J ends, which lost 8 bases and 1 base, there was a span of 15 bases. Per the germline V gene, CDR1 is MNHEY and CDR2 is SVGAGI. The CDR3 runs 15 residues.

The chain links TRBV28 to TRBJ1-5, with 7 nucleotides matching TRBD1. Germline V lookup: CDR1 MDHEN, CDR2 SYDVKM. The CDR3 runs to 13 residues. Trimming removed 11 bases from V and 4 bases from J; junction bases left unmatched: 8. CDR3 DNA: TGTGCCTGCCGGGACAGAGAAAATCAGCCCCAGCATTTT. Its protein is CACRDRENQPQHF.

This chain uses TRBV5-1 with TRBJ2-7; 9 nucleotides agree with TRBD2. V lost 0 bases, J lost 4 bases, and 8 bases stayed unmatched. The CDR3 extends over 16 amino acids. Germline V gives CDR1 SGHRS, CDR2 YFSETQ. The CDR3 loop is CASSLASGGPVYEQYF. As DNA, the CDR3 is TGCGCCAGCAGCTTGGCCAGCGGGGGGCCCGTATACGAGCAGTACTTC.

In nucleotides, the CDR3 is TGTGCCAGCAGCTTGCCCGGACTTACCTACAATGAGCAGTTCTTC. Its protein is CASSLPGLTYNEQFF. The gene calls are TRBV7-3 and TRBJ2-1; possible D gene TRBD2, 5 bases. The germline V gene encodes CDR1 SGHTA and CDR2 FQGTGA. This CDR3 is built from 15 residues. The ends were cut back, 3 bases at V and 2 bases at J, with 11 bases in the middle.

The chain recombines TRBV28 with TRBJ1-2; D is undetermined. Germline loops: CDR1 MDHEN, CDR2 SYDVKM. The CDR3 spans 13 residues. Deletions cut 5 bases from V and 4 bases from J, with 11 bases between. CDR3 residues: CASSTGSSYGYTF. The CDR3 DNA sequence: TGTGCCAGCAGTACCGGGTCAAGCTATGGCTACACCTTC.

The chain joins TRBV7-2 to TRBJ1-1, with a weak D call TRBD1 (6 bases). Trimming shortened V by 4 bases and J by 7 bases, and 13 bases separated the two germline ends. The CDR3 loop spans 13 amino acids. CDR1 SGHTA and CDR2 FQGNSA come from the germline V gene. The CDR3 region has the DNA TGTGCCAGCAGCTCCATTCAGGGGATTGAAGCTTTCTTT. Translation gives CASSSIQGIEAFF.

J is TRBJ2-7 and V is TRBV5-1; TRBD2 agrees at 7 bases. This CDR3 has 15 amino acids. CDR1 and CDR2 (germline): SGHRS, YFSETQ. Germline trimming cut 0 bases from V and 2 bases from J; bases unmatched to any gene: 5. CDR3 in amino acids: CASSLVERGAYEQYF. The CDR3 DNA follows: TGCGCCAGCAGCTTGGTGGAGCGGGGAGCCTACGAGCAGTACTTC.

The V call is TRBV10-1, the J call TRBJ2-7, with TRBD1 matching 9 bases. Trimming took 6 bases from V and 5 from J; bases not matched to a gene: 14. Germline lookup yields CDR1 WNHNN and CDR2 SYGVQD (reference sequence). This CDR3 region has 16 residues. In DNA form, the CDR3 reads TGCGCCAGCAGGAAAAACTCCGGGACAGGGAACCACGAGCAGTACTTC. Translating it yields CASRKNSGTGNHEQYF.

The V and J genes are TRBV6-4 and TRBJ2-7; possible D gene TRBD2, 6 bases. This CDR3 region has 12 residues. The V gene's germline CDR1 is MRHNA and CDR2 SNTAGT. V was clipped by 6 bases and J by 6 bases, with 12 bases between them. The CDR3 reads CASRLRLVEQYF. Here the CDR3 DNA reads TGTGCCAGCAGACTCCGACTAGTCGAGCAGTACTTC.

Written as DNA, the CDR3 is TGTGCCAGCAGTCGACAGGGCTCAGACGAAAAACTGTTTTTT. Translated: CASSRQGSDEKLFF. The chain carries TRBV6-5 and TRBJ1-4; 7 nucleotides align to TRBD1. The junction had 8 bases not matched to a gene; V was cut back by 5 bases and J by 8 bases. Germline V lookup: CDR1 MNHEY, CDR2 SVGAGI. The CDR3 extends over 14 amino acids.

The V gene is TRBV10-2, the J gene TRBJ2-7; D is perhaps TRBD2 (5 bases). V lost 6 bases and J lost 5, with 14 bases in between. The CDR3 is made up of 13 amino acids. The germline CDR1 and CDR2 sequences are WSHSY and SAAADI. The CDR3 protein is CASSLGGGNEQYF. The CDR3 nucleotides are TGCGCCAGCAGCCTTGGCGGAGGTAACGAGCAGTACTTC.

This chain joins TRBV5-1 and TRBJ1-6; a possible D gene is TRBD1 (6 bases). The CDR3 loop spans 12 amino acids. The germline CDR1 and CDR2 sequences are SGHRS and YFSETQ. V shed 7 bases and J shed 7 bases, with 9 bases lying between them. The CDR3 DNA sequence: TGCGCCAGCGGAACAGGGAATTCACCCCTCCACTTT. Translating it yields CASGTGNSPLHF.

The V gene is TRBV5-4, the J gene TRBJ1-5; the D is unclear. Trimming pared 0 bases from V and 0 bases from J, leaving 10 bases between. The germline CDR1 and CDR2 sequences are SGHNT and YYREEE (reference sequence). CDR3 size: 16 residues. This CDR3 is CASSLGRLYSNQPQHF. The CDR3 region has the DNA TGTGCCAGCAGCTTGGGCAGGTTATATAGCAATCAGCCCCAGCATTTT.

V is TRBV28 and J is TRBJ2-7, with TRBD2 identical over 11 bases. This CDR3 is 15 amino acids long. The V gene end was trimmed by 5 bases and the J gene end by 2 bases; junction bases not matched to a gene: 5. Germline V gene data show CDR1 as MDHEN and CDR2 as SYDVKM. Written as DNA, the CDR3 is TGTGCCAGCAGTATACCGGGACTAGCGGCCTACGAGCAGTACTTC. Translating gives CASSIPGLAAYEQYF.

DNA for the CDR3: TGTGCCAGTAGTACCGGGACAGGGAGGACCGGGGAGCTGTTTTTT. It yields the protein CASSTGTGRTGELFF. The chain couples TRBV19 to TRBJ2-2, with 9 bases identical to TRBD1. Trimming took 4 bases from V and 5 from J; bases not matched to a gene: 5. Germline V gives CDR1 LNHDA, CDR2 SQIVND (reference sequence). The CDR3 has 15 residues.

The chain uses TRBV29-1 and TRBJ2-7, with 8 positions matching TRBD1. Germline lookup yields CDR1 SQVTM and CDR2 ANQGSEA. J was trimmed by 7 bases and V by 0 bases; bases with no gene match: 5. The CDR3 is 13 amino acids. The CDR3 bases are TGCAGCGTTGAAGATCTCAGGGGGCAGGAGCAGTACTTC. It is translated as CSVEDLRGQEQYF.

This clone was detected only once. The chain combines TRBV19 with TRBJ1-6; possibly TRBD1 for D (6 bases). The V gene lost 6 bases and the J gene lost 9 bases, with 18 bases spanning the gap. CDR1 and CDR2 from the germline V gene are LNHDA and SQIVND (reference sequence). CDR3 size: 15 residues. The CDR3 coding sequence is TGTGCCAGTAGCAGCGTGGGGGCGCTGGGTTCACCCCTCCACTTT. As protein: CASSSVGALGSPLHF.

The rearrangement links TRBV11-2 to TRBJ1-4; weak D call: TRBD1 (6 bases). Germline lookup yields CDR1 SGHAT and CDR2 FQNNGV. The V end was cut by 4 bases, the J end by 3 bases, with 15 bases between. The CDR3 is made up of 16 amino acids. The CDR3 bases are TGTGCCAGCAGCTCACACTCAGGGGAGTCTAATGAAAAACTGTTTTTT. Translating gives CASSSHSGESNEKLFF.

This clone was recorded once. The chain recombines TRBV3-1 (or the pseudogene TRBV3-2) with TRBJ1-3; 10 bases are a match to TRBD1. The CDR3 spans 16 residues. Germline CDR1 reads LGHDT; CDR2 reads YNNKEL (reference sequence). V gave up 6 bases and J gave up 4 bases; unmatched junction bases: 9. CDR3 amino acids: CASSQSWDRGGNTIYF. CDR3 sequence (DNA): TGTGCCAGCAGTCAGTCATGGGACAGGGGAGGAAACACCATATATTTT.

This clone was recorded once. The CDR3 spells CATSDAGQGNTGELFF. CDR3 in DNA: TGTGCCACCAGTGATGCCGGACAGGGGAACACCGGGGAGCTGTTTTTT. The chain combines TRBV24-1 with TRBJ2-2; TRBD1 aligns across 8 bases. J was trimmed by 1 base and V by 3 bases; bases with no gene match: 3. The CDR3 extends over 16 amino acids. CDR1 and CDR2 from the germline V gene are KGHDR and SFDVKD.

CDR3 loop: CASSYEGTRNGEKLFF. For the CDR3, the DNA is TGTGCCAGCAGTTACGAAGGGACACGGAACGGGGAAAAACTGTTTTTT. The chain has TRBV6-5 and TRBJ1-4; weak D call: TRBD1 (6 bases). CDR1 is MNHEY, CDR2 SVGAGI, per germline. V was clipped by 2 bases and J by 8 bases, with 18 bases between them. The CDR3 length is 16 residues.